Reported below is one T cell receptor beta chain. These data are taken from a study of blood T cell repertoires in COVID-19. Study-wide context: From T cells, B-cell-depleted T cells, or PBMCs came the material, which was cDNA or gDNA.

Data came from immunoSEQ multiplex PCR; TCRdb stores just in-frame clones and leaves some out. The sample gives about 150,000 clones, approximately 90% of which show up once; about 2.4% is in the top ten. Germline loops: CDR1 MGHRA, CDR2 YSYEKL. V trimming: 5 bases; J trimming: 1 base; junction bases outside the gene matches: 8. This CDR3 is 16 amino acids long. This chain uses TRBV4-1 with TRBJ2-1, with 7 nucleotides matching TRBD2. The sample comprised peripheral blood. The source is a woman in her 70s with acute or convalescent COVID-19. The CDR3 region is CASSSKVGGSYNEQFF. The CDR3 DNA follows: TGCGCCAGCAGCTCGAAGGTGGGGGGGTCCTACAATGAGCAGTTCTTC.